A single T cell receptor beta chain is shown here with its context. Antigen: not known. The record originates from a study of CD8 T cells in Susac syndrome. Study conclusions and caveats: Only a relatively small number of individuals were included in the TCR sequencing and HLA analysis.

When the RNA was reverse transcribed, random hexamers were used with an input of about 0.45 to 1 ug. Amplification of TCR beta CDR3 by immunoSEQ multiplex PCR spanned 54 Vbeta and 13 Jbeta. TCRdb fed the immunoSEQ multiplex PCR reads into MiXCR, producing one record per CDR3 protein. Seen here are 130,000 to 150,000 distinct CDR3 sequences, roughly 95% observed once, and the top ten hold approximately 0.09%. Germline CDR1 reads MNHEY; CDR2 reads SVGAGI. The length of the CDR3 is 13 residues. The V end was cut by 6 bases, the J end by 1 base, with 9 bases between. The control participants were healthy donors, and these controls were matched with respect to both age and sex. TEMRA cells were FACS-enriched, while CD8+ and CD4+ T cells were negatively isolated.

The sequence was collected from a human donor in good health. Specimen: CD4+ T cells from PBMCs. V is TRBV6-5 and J is TRBJ2-5, with unresolved D. The CDR3 nucleotides are TGTGCCAGCAGGGGTAGTCTCCAAGAGACCCAGTACTTC. Translating gives CASRGSLQETQYF.